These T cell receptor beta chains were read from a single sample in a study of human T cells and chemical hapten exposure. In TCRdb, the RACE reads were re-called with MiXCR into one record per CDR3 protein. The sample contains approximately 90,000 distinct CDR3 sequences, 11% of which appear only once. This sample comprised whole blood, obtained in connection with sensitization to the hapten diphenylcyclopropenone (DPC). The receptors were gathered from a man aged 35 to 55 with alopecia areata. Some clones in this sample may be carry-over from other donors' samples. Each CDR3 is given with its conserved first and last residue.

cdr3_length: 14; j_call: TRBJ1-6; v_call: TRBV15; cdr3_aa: CATSRDLRNSPLHF
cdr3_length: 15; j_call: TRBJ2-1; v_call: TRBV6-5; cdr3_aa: CASSYLTGGLNEQFF
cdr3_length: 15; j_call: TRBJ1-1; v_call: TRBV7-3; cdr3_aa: CASSLLGVRNTEAFF
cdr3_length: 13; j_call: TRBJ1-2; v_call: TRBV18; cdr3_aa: CASSPLTGDGYTF
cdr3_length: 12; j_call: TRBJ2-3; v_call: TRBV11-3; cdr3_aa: CASSFNSDTQYF
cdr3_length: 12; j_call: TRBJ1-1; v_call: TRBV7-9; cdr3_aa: CASSYSNTEAFF
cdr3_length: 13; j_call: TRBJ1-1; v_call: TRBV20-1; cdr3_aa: CSARTGVGTEAFF
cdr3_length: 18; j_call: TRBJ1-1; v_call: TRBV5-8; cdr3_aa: CASSEKETGGGLHTEAFF
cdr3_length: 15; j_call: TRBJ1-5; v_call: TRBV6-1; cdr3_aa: CASSATTRSNQPQHF
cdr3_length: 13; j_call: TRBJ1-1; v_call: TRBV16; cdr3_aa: CASSQQQNTEAFF
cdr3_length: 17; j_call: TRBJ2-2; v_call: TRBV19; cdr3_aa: CASSRSKNRANTGELFF
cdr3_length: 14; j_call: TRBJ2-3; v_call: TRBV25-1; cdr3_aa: CANRDRGRVDTQYF
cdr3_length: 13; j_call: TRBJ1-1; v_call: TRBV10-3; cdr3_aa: CAISGVENTEAFF
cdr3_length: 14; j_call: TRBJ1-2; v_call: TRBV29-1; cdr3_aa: CSVEGRRNGYGYTF
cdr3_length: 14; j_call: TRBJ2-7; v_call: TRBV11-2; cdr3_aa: CASSLTSGRYEQYF
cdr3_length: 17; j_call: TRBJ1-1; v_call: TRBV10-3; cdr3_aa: CAISVTPSFATNTEAFF
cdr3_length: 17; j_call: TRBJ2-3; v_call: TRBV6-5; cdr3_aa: CASRMLGQGPSTDTQYF
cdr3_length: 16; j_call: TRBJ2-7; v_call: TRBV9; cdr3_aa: CASSVGTSGRAWEQYF
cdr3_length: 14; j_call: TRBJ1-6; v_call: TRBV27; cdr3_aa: CASGGSSYNSPLHF
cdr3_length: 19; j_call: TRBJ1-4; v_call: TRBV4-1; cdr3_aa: CASSQARGLLSWTNEKLFF
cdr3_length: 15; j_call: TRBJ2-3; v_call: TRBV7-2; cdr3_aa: CASSLGSGRLDTQYF
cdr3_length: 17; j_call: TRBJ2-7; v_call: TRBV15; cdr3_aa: CATSRDIIWGQAYEQYF
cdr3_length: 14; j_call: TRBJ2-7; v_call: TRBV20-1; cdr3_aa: CSATGTGVSYEQYF
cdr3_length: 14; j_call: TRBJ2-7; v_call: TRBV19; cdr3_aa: CASSEGTGRYEQYF
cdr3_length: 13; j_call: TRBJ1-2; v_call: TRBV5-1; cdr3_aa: CASSHGQRDGYTF
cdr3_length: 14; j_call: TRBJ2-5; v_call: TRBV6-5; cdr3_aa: CASAGGPAGETQYF
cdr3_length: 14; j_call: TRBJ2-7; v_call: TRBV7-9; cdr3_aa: CASGTARGNYEQYF
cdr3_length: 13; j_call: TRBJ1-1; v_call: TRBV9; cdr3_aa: CASSPRLATEAFF
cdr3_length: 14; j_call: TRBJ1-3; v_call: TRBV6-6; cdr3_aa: CASSLWAQGNTIYF
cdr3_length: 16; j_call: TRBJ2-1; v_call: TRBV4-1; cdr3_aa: CASSHGLAGGYNEQFF
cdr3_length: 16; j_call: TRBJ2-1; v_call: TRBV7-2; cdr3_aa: CASSLAVGGIWDEQFF
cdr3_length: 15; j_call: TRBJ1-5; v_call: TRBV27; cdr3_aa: CASSPTSGGGQPQHF
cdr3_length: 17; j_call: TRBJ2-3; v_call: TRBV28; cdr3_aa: CASSFHAGAPSTDTQYF
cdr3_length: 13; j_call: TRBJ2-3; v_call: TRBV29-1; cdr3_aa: CSVASAAADTQYF
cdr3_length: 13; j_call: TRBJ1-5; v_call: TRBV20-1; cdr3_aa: CSATGGDWEPQHF
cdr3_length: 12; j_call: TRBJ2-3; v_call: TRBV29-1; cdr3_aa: CSVEGTSDTQYF
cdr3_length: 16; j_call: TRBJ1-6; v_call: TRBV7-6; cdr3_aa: CASSLGSRPDNSPLHF
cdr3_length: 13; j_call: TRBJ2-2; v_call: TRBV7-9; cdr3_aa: CASRPDLTGELFF
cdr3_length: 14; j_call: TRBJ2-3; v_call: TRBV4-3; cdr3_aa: CASSQDPSTDTQYF
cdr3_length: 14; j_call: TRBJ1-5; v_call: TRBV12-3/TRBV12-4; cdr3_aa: CASTRQGSNQPQHF
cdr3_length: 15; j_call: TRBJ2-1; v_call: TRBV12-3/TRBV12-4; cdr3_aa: CASSQSGLPPNEQFF
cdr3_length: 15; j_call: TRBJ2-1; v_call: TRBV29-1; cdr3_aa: CSSGGLAGGTNEQFF
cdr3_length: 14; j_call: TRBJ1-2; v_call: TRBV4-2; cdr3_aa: CASSHADVSYGYTF
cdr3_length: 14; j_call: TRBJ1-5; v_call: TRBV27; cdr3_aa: CASSYDRVGEPQHF
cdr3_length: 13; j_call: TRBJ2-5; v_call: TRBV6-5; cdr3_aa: CASSPGTQETQYF
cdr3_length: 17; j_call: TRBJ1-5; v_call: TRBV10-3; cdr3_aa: CAISESMGQGSRQPQHF
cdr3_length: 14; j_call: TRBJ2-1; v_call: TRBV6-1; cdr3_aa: CASLYRDLYNEQFF
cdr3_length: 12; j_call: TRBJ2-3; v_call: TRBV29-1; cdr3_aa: CSVVGGTDTQYF
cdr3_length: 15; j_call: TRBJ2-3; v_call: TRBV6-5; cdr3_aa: CASSYGLDRADTQYF
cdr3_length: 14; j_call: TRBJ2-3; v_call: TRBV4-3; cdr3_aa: CASSQDSSRDTQYF
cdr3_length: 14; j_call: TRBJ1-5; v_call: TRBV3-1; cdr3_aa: CASSQGRSNQPQHF
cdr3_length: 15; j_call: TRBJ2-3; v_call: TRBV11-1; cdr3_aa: CASSPEVRASDTQYF
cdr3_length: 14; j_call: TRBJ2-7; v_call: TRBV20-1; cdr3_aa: CSAPDSFRSYEQYF
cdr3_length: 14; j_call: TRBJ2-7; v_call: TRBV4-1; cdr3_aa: CASSQEGGFYEQYF